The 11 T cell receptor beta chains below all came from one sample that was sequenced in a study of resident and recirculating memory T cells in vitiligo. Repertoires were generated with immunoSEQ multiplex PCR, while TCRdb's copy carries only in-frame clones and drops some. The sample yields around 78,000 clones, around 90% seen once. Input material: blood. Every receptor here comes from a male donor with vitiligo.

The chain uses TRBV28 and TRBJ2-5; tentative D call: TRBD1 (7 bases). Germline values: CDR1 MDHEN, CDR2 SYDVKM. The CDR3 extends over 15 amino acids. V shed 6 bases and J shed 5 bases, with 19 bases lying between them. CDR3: CASSPTAGGWETQYF. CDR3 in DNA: TGTGCCAGCAGCCCAACGGCAGGGGGGTGGGAGACCCAGTACTTC.

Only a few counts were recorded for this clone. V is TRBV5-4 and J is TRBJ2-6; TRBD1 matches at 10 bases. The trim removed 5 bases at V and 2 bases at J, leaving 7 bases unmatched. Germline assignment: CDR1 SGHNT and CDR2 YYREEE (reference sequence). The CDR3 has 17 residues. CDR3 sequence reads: CASRAGTGETGANVLTF. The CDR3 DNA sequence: TGTGCCAGCAGGGCCGGGACAGGGGAAACTGGGGCCAACGTCCTGACTTTC.

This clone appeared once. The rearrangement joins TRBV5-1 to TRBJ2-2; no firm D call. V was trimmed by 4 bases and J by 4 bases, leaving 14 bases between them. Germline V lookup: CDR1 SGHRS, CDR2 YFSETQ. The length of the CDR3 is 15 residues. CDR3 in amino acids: CASSLPLSPTGELFF. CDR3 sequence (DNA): TGCGCCAGCAGCCTGCCCCTAAGCCCCACCGGGGAGCTGTTTTTT.

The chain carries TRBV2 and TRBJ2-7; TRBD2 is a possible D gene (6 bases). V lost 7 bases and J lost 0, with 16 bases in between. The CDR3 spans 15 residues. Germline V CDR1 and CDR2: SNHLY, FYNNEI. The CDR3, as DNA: TGTGCCAGCAACCGGGACTCCGCGAGCTCCTACGAGCAGTACTTC. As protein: CASNRDSASSYEQYF.

The CDR3 spells CASSRGLAGYEQYF. The CDR3 nucleotides read TGTGCCAGCAGTAGGGGACTAGCGGGCTACGAGCAGTACTTC. This chain joins TRBV28 and TRBJ2-7; 12 nucleotides align to TRBD2. V was clipped by 5 bases and J by 3 bases; unmatched bases: 2. The CDR3 extends over 14 amino acids. Germline-derived CDR1 and CDR2 are MDHEN and SYDVKM.

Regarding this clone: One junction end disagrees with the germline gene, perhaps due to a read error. The CDR3 region is CASSKKLEAQYF. The CDR3 bases are TGTGCCAGCAGCAAAAAATTAGAGGCCCAGTACTTC. This chain connects TRBV5-4 to TRBJ2-5, with unresolved D. In germline, CDR1 is SGHNT, CDR2 YYREEE (reference sequence). This CDR3 has 12 amino acids.

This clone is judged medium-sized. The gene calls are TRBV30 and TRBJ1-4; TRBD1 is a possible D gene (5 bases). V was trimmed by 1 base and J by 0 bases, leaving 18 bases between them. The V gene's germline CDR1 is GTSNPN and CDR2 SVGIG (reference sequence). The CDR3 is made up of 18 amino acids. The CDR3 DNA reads TGTGCCTGGAGTGCCTCCGTGGCAGGGCAAGCAACTAATGAAAAACTGTTTTTT. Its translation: CAWSASVAGQATNEKLFF.

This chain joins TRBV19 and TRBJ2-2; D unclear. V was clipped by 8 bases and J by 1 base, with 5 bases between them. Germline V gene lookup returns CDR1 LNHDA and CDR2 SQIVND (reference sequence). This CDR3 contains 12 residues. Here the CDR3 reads CASRQNTGELFF. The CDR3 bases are TGTGCCAGTCGACAGAACACCGGGGAGCTGTTTTTT.

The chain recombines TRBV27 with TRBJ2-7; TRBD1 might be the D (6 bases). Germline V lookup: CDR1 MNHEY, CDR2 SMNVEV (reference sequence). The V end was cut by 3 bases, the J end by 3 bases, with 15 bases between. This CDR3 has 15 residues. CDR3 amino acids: CASSLKIGGHYEQYF. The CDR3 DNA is TGTGCCAGCAGTTTGAAGATTGGGGGCCACTACGAGCAGTACTTC.

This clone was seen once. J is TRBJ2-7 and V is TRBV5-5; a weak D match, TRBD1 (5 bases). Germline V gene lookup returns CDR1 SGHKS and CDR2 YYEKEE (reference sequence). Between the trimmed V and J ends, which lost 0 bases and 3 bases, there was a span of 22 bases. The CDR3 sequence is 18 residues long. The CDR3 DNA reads TGTGCCAGCAGCTTGGCCGCCTTACGTCCCCTGGGGCACTACGAGCAGTACTTC. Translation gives CASSLAALRPLGHYEQYF.

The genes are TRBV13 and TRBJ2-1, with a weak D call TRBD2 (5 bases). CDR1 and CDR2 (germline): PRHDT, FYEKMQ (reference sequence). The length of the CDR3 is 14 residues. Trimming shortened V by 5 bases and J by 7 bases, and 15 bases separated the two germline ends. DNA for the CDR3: TGTGCCAGCAGCCCTCTCTGGGAGAAGAATGAGCAGTTCTTC. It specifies CASSPLWEKNEQFF.